The 19 T cell receptor beta chains listed next were all sequenced from one sample in a study of T cells in tumors after PD-1 blockade. Clones were read by immunoSEQ multiplex PCR, and TCRdb kept only the in-frame ones, dropping some. The sample records 14,000 to 15,000 clones, over 75% being singletons. The sample was PBMCs, taken after anti-PD-1 treatment. The receptors derive from a human donor with basal cell carcinoma.

The genes are TRBV5-1 and TRBJ2-7; 8 bases map to TRBD1. This CDR3 is built from 14 residues. Trimming at V came to 4 bases and at J to 6 bases, leaving 9 bases not matched to a gene. Germline V CDR1 and CDR2: SGHRS, YFSETQ. The CDR3 DNA sequence: TGCGCCAGCAGCAAGAGACAGGGGAGCTCCGAGCAGTACTTC. Encoded protein: CASSKRQGSSEQYF. The full variable domain, in which reference TRBV5-1 and TRBJ2-7 provide the parts outside the CDR3, is KAGVTQTPRYLIKTRGQQVTLSCSPISGHRSVSWYQQTPGQGLQFLFEYFSETQRNKGNFPGRFSGRQFSNSRSEMNVSTLELGDSALYLCASSKRQGSSEQYFGPGTRLTVT.

V gene TRBV6-5 combines with J gene TRBJ2-7; D ambiguous. Trimming cost V 7 bases and J 7 bases, with 14 bases left between them. The CDR3 has 12 residues. Per the germline V gene, CDR1 is MNHEY and CDR2 is SVGAGI. The CDR3 sequence: CASTPSLEEQYF. CDR3 nucleotide sequence: TGTGCCAGCACCCCGTCGCTGGAGGAGCAGTACTTC.

The chain employs TRBV9 and TRBJ1-2, with no clear D. CDR3 length: 12 residues. CDR1 SGDLS and CDR2 YYNGEE come from the germline V gene. The V end was cut by 0 bases, the J end by 3 bases, with 3 bases between. CDR3 bases: TGTGCCAGCAGCGTAGAAGACTATGGCTACACCTTC. This gives the protein CASSVEDYGYTF.

The chain combines TRBV4-3 with TRBJ1-2; D may be TRBD1 (5 bases). Trimming left V 0 bases short and J 8 bases short, with 13 bases between. CDR1 and CDR2 from the germline V gene are LGHNA and YSLEER. The CDR3 is 14 amino acids. In DNA form, the CDR3 reads TGCGCCAGCAGCCAAGAAGGGGCGGGGTGGGGCTACACCTTC. This gives the protein CASSQEGAGWGYTF.

Regarding this clone: Other DNA sequences within the sample encode an identical CDR3. The V call is TRBV5-1, the J call TRBJ2-7; perhaps TRBD1 as D (6 bases). Per the germline V gene, CDR1 is SGHRS and CDR2 is YFSETQ. V shed 2 bases and J shed 3 bases, with 6 bases lying between them. The CDR3 loop spans 12 amino acids. CDR3 loop: CASSLGGYEQYF. The CDR3 DNA is TGCGCCAGCAGCTTAGGGGGCTACGAGCAGTACTTC.

The gene calls are TRBV12-2 and TRBJ2-3; TRBD1 is taken as the D call from the table, unchecked against the DNA. TRBV12-2 constitutes a pseudogene. The CDR3 consists of 17 residues. CDR3 in DNA: TGTGCAAGTCGTGAGGGGGTGGGAACCCAGGGCGCAGATACGCAGTATTTT. This sequence encodes CASREGVGTQGADTQYF.

The rearrangement joins TRBV4-1 to TRBJ2-1, with a weak D call TRBD2 (5 bases). V was clipped by 0 bases and J by 8 bases, with 8 bases between them. Germline assignment: CDR1 MGHRA and CDR2 YSYEKL. The CDR3 runs 13 residues. Here the CDR3 reads CASSQERVDEQFF. In DNA, the CDR3 is TGCGCCAGCAGCCAAGAGCGGGTTGATGAGCAGTTCTTC.

This clone was detected only a few times. This chain links TRBV16 with TRBJ2-1; TRBD2 is a possible D gene (6 bases). The V end lost 4 bases, the J end lost 8 bases, and 18 bases lay between the germline ends. The germline gives CDR1 KGHSY, CDR2 FQNENV. CDR3 length equals 15 residues. The DNA of the CDR3 is TGTGCCAGCAGCCTAGAAGGGAGGTTCCTCGATGAGCAGTTCTTC. This codes for CASSLEGRFLDEQFF.

This clone is a singleton in its sample. The chain joins TRBV7-2 to TRBJ2-4; TRBD2 is a possible D gene (7 bases). The CDR3 covers 16 residues. V dropped 2 bases and J dropped 6 bases, with 17 bases sitting between them. Germline V gives CDR1 SGHTA, CDR2 FQGNSA. CDR3 nucleotide sequence: TGTGCCAGCAGCTTAATGGGGGGGCAGTTCCTAAACATTCAGTACTTC. Translating it yields CASSLMGGQFLNIQYF. Combining the CDR3 with reference TRBV7-2 and TRBJ2-4 gives the whole variable domain GAGVSQSPSNKVTEKGKDVELRCDPISGHTALYWYRQSLGQGLEFLIYFQGNSAPDKSGLPSDRFSAERTGGSVSTLTIQRTQQEDSAVYLCASSLMGGQFLNIQYFGAGTRLSVL.

Turning to this clone: Different DNA sequences within this sample yield the same CDR3. This chain connects TRBV2 to TRBJ2-1; 8 bases fit TRBD2. CDR1 is SNHLY and CDR2 is FYNNEI in the germline V gene. The length of the CDR3 is 19 residues. With 11 bases clipped from V and 0 bases from J, the junction kept 21 bases outside the gene matches. The CDR3: CAPSDGGARVGSSYNEQFF. In DNA, the CDR3 is TGTGCCCCCAGTGACGGGGGGGCGCGGGTGGGGAGCTCCTACAATGAGCAGTTCTTC.

This chain uses TRBV5-1 with TRBJ2-7; 8 nucleotides align to TRBD1. Germline loops: CDR1 SGHRS, CDR2 YFSETQ. J gave up 5 bases and V 0 bases, and 7 bases lay outside the gene matches. The length of the CDR3 is 15 residues. CDR3: CASSLESGGSDEQYF. Written as DNA, the CDR3 is TGCGCCAGCAGCTTGGAGTCAGGGGGCTCGGACGAGCAGTACTTC. Supplemented by reference TRBV5-1 and TRBJ2-7, the full variable domain reads KAGVTQTPRYLIKTRGQQVTLSCSPISGHRSVSWYQQTPGQGLQFLFEYFSETQRNKGNFPGRFSGRQFSNSRSEMNVSTLELGDSALYLCASSLESGGSDEQYFGPGTRLTVT.

The V and J genes are TRBV5-5 and TRBJ2-3, with D maybe TRBD1 (6 bases). V was pared by 6 bases and J by 2 bases, with 16 bases between. The CDR3 sequence is 15 residues long. CDR1 is SGHKS, CDR2 YYEKEE, per germline (reference sequence). The CDR3 spells CASTSRDTFTDTQYF. The CDR3 nucleotides read TGTGCCAGCACCTCTCGGGACACCTTCACAGATACGCAGTATTTT.

This chain uses TRBV7-3 with TRBJ2-3, with D possibly TRBD1 on 5 matching bases. This CDR3 contains 13 residues. Germline CDR1 is SGHTA and CDR2 is FQGTGA. V dropped 5 bases and J dropped 3 bases, with 9 bases sitting between them. CDR3 sequence: CASSETATDTQYF. The CDR3 DNA reads TGTGCCAGCAGCGAGACAGCTACAGATACGCAGTATTTT. The whole variable domain, remainder taken from reference TRBV7-3 and TRBJ2-3, is GAGVSQTPSNKVTEKGKYVELRCDPISGHTALYWYRQSLGQGPEFLIYFQGTGAADDSGLPNDRFFAVRPEGSVSTLKIQRTERGDSAVYLCASSETATDTQYFGPGTRLTVL.

The chain uses TRBV2 and TRBJ2-1; 7 positions agree with TRBD2. Germline CDR1 reads SNHLY; CDR2 reads FYNNEI. V gave up 8 bases and J gave up 5 bases; unmatched junction bases: 6. This CDR3 region has 13 residues. CDR3 coding DNA: TGTGCCAGCGGGAGGGGTCGGGACAATGAGCAGTTCTTC. It encodes CASGRGRDNEQFF.

The chain couples TRBV6-2 or TRBV6-3 to TRBJ2-2, with D perhaps matching TRBD2 (5 bases). The length of the CDR3 is 13 residues. V lost 2 bases and J 7 bases, leaving 8 bases between the germline ends. Germline V gene data show CDR1 as MNHEY and CDR2 as SVGEGT. The CDR3 here is CASSYPGLGELFF. CDR3 sequence (DNA): TGTGCCAGCAGTTACCCTGGACTCGGGGAGCTGTTTTTT.

This clone came up a few times. This chain connects TRBV2 to TRBJ2-2, with 12 bases fitting TRBD2. CDR3 length: 15 amino acids. The ends lost 4 bases at V and 6 bases at J; junction bases unmatched: 3. Germline CDR1 and CDR2: SNHLY and FYNNEI. In DNA, the CDR3 is TGTGCCAGCAGTGTTACTAGCGGGGGGTCCGGGGAGCTGTTTTTT. Its protein is CASSVTSGGSGELFF.

This chain uses TRBV2 with TRBJ2-1, with D perhaps matching TRBD2 (7 bases). There are 19 residues in the CDR3. Germline V gene lookup returns CDR1 SNHLY and CDR2 FYNNEI. As DNA, the CDR3 is TGTCCCACCAGTGATGGGGGGGCGGGGGTGGGGAGCTCCTACAATGAGCAGTTCTTC. Translating gives CPTSDGGAGVGSSYNEQFF.

The chain has TRBV5-1 and TRBJ1-2; D ambiguous. The CDR3 runs 13 residues. Trimming removed 0 bases at V and 3 bases at J, with 6 bases between. Germline lookup yields CDR1 SGHRS and CDR2 YFSETQ. The CDR3 DNA is TGCGCCAGCAGCTTGGGTGGATACTATGGCTACACCTTC. This sequence encodes CASSLGGYYGYTF.

This clone has just a few counts. The rearrangement uses TRBV7-9 and TRBJ2-5, with D possibly matching TRBD1 (6 bases). Germline CDR1 is SEHNR and CDR2 is FQNEAQ (reference sequence). This CDR3 comprises 14 residues. V was cut by 2 bases and J by 5 bases, with 12 bases left in between. The CDR3 DNA is TGTGCCAGCAGCTTAAAACAGGGCGGCGAGACCCAGTACTTC. It translates to CASSLKQGGETQYF.